The T cell receptor (beta chain) under discussion was sequenced for a study of blood T cell repertoires in COVID-19. CDR3 size: 11 residues. Germline V gene lookup returns CDR1 DFQATT and CDR2 SNEGSKA (reference sequence). V was cut by 4 bases and J by 8 bases, with 9 bases left in between. Clones were read by immunoSEQ multiplex PCR, and TCRdb kept only the in-frame ones, dropping some. The sample holds approximately 180,000 clones, under 85% seen once. The receptor's source is a woman aged 80 or over with acute or convalescent COVID-19. The V gene is TRBV20-1, the J gene TRBJ2-1; D might be TRBD1 (6 bases). The sequenced sample consisted of peripheral blood. The CDR3 loop is CSAIRGYEQFF. CDR3 bases: TGCAGTGCTATCAGGGGATATGAGCAGTTCTTC.